This T cell receptor beta chain derives from a study of neurological immune-mediated disorders. The overall study: Relapsing-remitting patients made up about 90% of the 34 multiple sclerosis patients, and secondary progressive patients made up 3. Study observations and caveats: The most TCR clonal expansion was seen in HTLV-1-associated myelopathy, and the least was seen in multiple sclerosis, which fell below healthy controls.

Per germline, CDR1 SGHNT and CDR2 YYREEE (reference sequence). V lost 3 bases to trimming and J lost 4 bases; unmatched junction nucleotides: 11. The CDR3 runs to 16 residues. The sample holds many counts of this clonotype. Its antigen remains unidentified. The cDNA was synthesized by means of template-switch 5'RACE, which was carried out with 10-nucleotide random UMIs. Every sequencing run generated in excess of 170 million TCR-beta sequences. These sequences covered 15-18 subjects. TCRdb analysed the 5' RACE reads with MiXCR anew, one entry per CDR3 protein. The table lists some 65,000 distinct CDR3 sequences, about 4% of them singletons, with about 2.4% in the top ten.

The sequence was collected from a man aged 50-60 years with multiple sclerosis. The chain employs TRBV5-4 and TRBJ2-7; TRBD2 aligns across 9 bases. Sequenced sample: PBMCs. DNA of the CDR3: TGTGCCAGCAGCTCCGATAGCGGGGGCAGGGCTTACGAGCAGTACGTC. It specifies CASSSDSGGRAYEQYV.